This T cell receptor beta chain was identified during a study of early T cells in non-severe SARS-CoV-2 infection. The CDR3 runs 13 residues. V was clipped by 3 bases and J by 7 bases, with 12 bases between them. The germline V gene has CDR1 LNHDA and CDR2 SQIVND (reference sequence). Individual cDNA molecules received unique molecular identifiers. TCRdb recomputed calls from the 5' RACE reads with MiXCR, one row per CDR3 protein. The repertoire holds about 36,000 distinct CDR3 sequences, with approximately 9.9% as singletons. At least ten counts were recorded for this clonotype. This chain joins TRBV19 and TRBJ1-1; D unresolved. The clonotype comes from an adult who was a healthcare worker with PCR-confirmed SARS-CoV-2 infection or an uninfected control (not recorded which). Input material: whole blood. The CDR3 nucleotides read TGTGCCAGTAGTATCTGGGCAGGCATTGAAGCTTTCTTT. Translation gives CASSIWAGIEAFF.